This T cell receptor beta chain was retrieved from a study of patients and donors after allogeneic stem cell transplantation. V dropped 5 bases and J dropped 2 bases, with 10 bases sitting between them. Germline-derived CDR1 and CDR2 are SGHTA and FQGNSA. The CDR3 runs to 13 residues. TCRdb processed the RT-PCR reads anew with MiXCR; each CDR3 protein has one entry. The repertoire holds more than 850,000 distinct CDR3 sequences, with approximately 19% as singletons. The rearrangement joins TRBV7-2 to TRBJ2-7; D is uncertain. Sequenced sample: blood, either unsorted or a sorted T cell fraction (not recorded which). The sequence was collected from a human donor who was either an allogeneic HSCT recipient or a stem cell or donor lymphocyte infusion donor (not recorded which). It is not recorded whose cells these are; they may come from a transplant donor. In DNA, the CDR3 is TGTGCCAGCAGCCGGGTTCACACCTACGAGCAGTACTTC. Its protein product is CASSRVHTYEQYF.